This TCR beta chain stems from a study of CD8+CD57+ T cells in acquired aplastic anemia (dated by TCRdb to the late 2010s). With regard to the full study: A mean of approximately 3 ug of DNA, ranging from roughly 0.2 to 30 ug, was extracted from sorted CD4+ and CD8+ cells. What the research found in general, with its limitations: Around 30 CD8+ CDR3 sequences were shared between patients and controls but appeared highly expressed in patients and within their immunodominant clones. CD8+ Simpson's diversity did not differ significantly between patients and healthy controls (P=0.060).

In the study, sorted CD4+ and CD8+ blood T cells from patients with severe aplastic anemia and from healthy subjects underwent deep sequencing of TCR repertoires. Ficoll-Paque density gradient centrifugation was used to isolate peripheral blood mononuclear cells. Before DNA extraction, CD4+ and CD8+ T cells were sorted by FACS or by magnetic beads. Ten or more counts support this clonotype. Its antigen is not yet known. No base quality information exists; no much larger clone differs at one position. Reading from cysteine to phenylalanine, the CDR3 counts 14 amino acids. Only CDR3 DNA is held: 42 bases, read in frame from base 1. CDR1 and CDR2 (SQVTM, ANQGSEA) derive from the germline V gene. The V and J ends are trimmed by 3 bases and 6 bases, leaving 18 bases between them. Profiling of TCR beta VDJ combinations and CDR3 sequences used genomic DNA as the template. TCR repertoire sequencing was run on an Illumina HiSeq 2000. The authors' pipeline ran thus. Repertoire assessment relied on Simpson's diversity index, CDR3 size and DJ length profiles, and TRBV/TRBJ rearrangement plots. The most abundant DNA sequence in the deep sequencing data was defined as the immunodominant clone. CDR3 amino acid sequences were checked for sharing between subjects and were compared against published repertoires and the VDJdb database. TCRdb reprocessed the public reads (quality trimming at Q25 with fastp, clone calling with MiXCR) and kept in-frame beta chains. Duplicate CDR3 protein sequences are folded into a single record with the most common DNA and genes. The V and J calls, along with clone size, are taken from TCRdb and not from the paper's own processing. The sample profile shows 150,000 to 200,000 distinct CDR3 sequences; roughly 64% of them were found once. 35% to 55% of the sample goes to the ten largest clones.

What was sequenced was sorted CD4+, CD8+, or CD8+CD57+ T cells (not recorded which) from PBMCs. The chain is assembled from TRBV29-1 and TRBJ2-7, and possibly TRBD2, on 5 matching bases. The TCR comes from a human donor with severe aplastic anemia or a healthy control (not recorded which). The DNA sequence reads TGCAGCGTTGATGTTAACAGTCCCGCGGGCGAGCAGTACTTC. The encoded protein is CSVDVNSPAGEQYF.